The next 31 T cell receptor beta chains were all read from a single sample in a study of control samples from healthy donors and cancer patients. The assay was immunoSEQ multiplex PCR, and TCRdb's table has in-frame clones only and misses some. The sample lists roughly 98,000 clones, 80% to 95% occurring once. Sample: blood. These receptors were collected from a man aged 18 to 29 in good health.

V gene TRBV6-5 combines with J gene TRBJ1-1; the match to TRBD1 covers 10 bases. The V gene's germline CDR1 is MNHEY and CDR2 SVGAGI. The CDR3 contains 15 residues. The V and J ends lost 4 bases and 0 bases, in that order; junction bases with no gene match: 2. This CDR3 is CASSFGTGVNTEAFF. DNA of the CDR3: TGTGCCAGCAGTTTCGGGACAGGGGTGAACACTGAAGCTTTCTTT.

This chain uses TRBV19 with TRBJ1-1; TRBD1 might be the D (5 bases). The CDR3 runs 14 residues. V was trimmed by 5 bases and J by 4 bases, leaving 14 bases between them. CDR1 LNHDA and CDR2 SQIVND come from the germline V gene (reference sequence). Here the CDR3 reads CASSGGFRGTEAFF. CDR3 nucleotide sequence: TGTGCCAGTAGTGGGGGGTTTCGAGGCACTGAAGCTTTCTTT. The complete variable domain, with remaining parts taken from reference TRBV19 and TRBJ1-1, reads DGGITQSPKYLFRKEGQNVTLSCEQNLNHDAMYWYRQDPGQGLRLIYYSQIVNDFQKGDIAEGYSVSREKKESFPLTVTSAQKNPTAFYLCASSGGFRGTEAFFGQGTRLTVV.

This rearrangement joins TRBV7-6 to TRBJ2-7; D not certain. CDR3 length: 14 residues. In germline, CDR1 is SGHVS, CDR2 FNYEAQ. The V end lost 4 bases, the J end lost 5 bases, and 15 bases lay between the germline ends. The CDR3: CASSSGGRKDEQYF. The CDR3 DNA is TGTGCCAGCAGCTCCGGCGGTAGAAAGGACGAGCAGTACTTC. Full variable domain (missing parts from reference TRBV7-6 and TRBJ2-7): GAGVSQSPRYKVTKRGQDVALRCDPISGHVSLYWYRQALGQGPEFLTYFNYEAQQDKSGLPNDRFSAERPEGSISTLTIQRTEQRDSAMYRCASSSGGRKDEQYFGPGTRLTVT.

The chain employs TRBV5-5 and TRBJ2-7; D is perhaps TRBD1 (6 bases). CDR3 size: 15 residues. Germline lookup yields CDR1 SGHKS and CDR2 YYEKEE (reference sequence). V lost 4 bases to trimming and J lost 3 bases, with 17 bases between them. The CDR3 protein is CASSPGPDRFYEQYF. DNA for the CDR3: TGTGCCAGCAGCCCCGGCCCTGACAGGTTCTACGAGCAGTACTTC.

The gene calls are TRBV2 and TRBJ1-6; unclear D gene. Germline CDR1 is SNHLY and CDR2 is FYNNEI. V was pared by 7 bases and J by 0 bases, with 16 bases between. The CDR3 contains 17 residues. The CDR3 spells CASNDGRVSSYNSPLHF. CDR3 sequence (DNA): TGTGCCAGCAACGACGGGAGGGTGAGCTCCTATAATTCACCCCTCCACTTT.

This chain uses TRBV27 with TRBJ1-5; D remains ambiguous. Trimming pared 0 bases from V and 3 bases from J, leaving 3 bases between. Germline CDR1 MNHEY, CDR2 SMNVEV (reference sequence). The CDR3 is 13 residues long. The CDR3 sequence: CASSLSPNQPQHF. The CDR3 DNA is TGTGCCAGCAGTTTATCCCCCAATCAGCCCCAGCATTTT.

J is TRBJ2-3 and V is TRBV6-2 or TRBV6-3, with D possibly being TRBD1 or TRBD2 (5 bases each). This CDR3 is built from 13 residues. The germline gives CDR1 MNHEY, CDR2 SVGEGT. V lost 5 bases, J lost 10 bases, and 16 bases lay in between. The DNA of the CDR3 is TGTGCCAGCAGTGAGGGGAATGGGGTGTCGCAGTATTTT. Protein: CASSEGNGVSQYF.

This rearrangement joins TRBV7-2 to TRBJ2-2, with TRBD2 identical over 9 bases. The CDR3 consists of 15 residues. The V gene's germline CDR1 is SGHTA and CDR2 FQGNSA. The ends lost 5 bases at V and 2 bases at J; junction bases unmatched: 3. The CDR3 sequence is CASSPLAGNTGELFF. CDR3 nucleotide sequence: TGTGCCAGCAGCCCGCTAGCGGGAAACACCGGGGAGCTGTTTTTT.

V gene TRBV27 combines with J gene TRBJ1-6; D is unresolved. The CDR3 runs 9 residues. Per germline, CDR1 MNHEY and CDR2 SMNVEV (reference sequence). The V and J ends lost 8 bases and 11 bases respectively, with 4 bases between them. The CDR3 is CASGPPLHF. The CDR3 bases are TGTGCCAGCGGTCCACCCCTCCACTTT.

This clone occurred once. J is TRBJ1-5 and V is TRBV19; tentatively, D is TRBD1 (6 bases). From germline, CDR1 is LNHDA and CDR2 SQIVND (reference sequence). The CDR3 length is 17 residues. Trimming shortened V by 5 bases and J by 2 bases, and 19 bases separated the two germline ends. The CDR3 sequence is CASSPVRGAKGNQPQHF. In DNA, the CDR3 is TGTGCCAGTAGTCCCGTGCGGGGGGCGAAGGGCAATCAGCCCCAGCATTTT.

The DNA for the CDR3 is TGTGCCAGCAGCCCTCACTGGGCAGGAAACGAGCAGTACTTC. This gives the protein CASSPHWAGNEQYF. The genes are TRBV14 and TRBJ2-7, with no clear D. The CDR3 is 14 amino acids. Trimming removed 4 bases from V and 5 bases from J, with 15 bases in between. Germline V gene data show CDR1 as SGHDN and CDR2 as FVKESK.

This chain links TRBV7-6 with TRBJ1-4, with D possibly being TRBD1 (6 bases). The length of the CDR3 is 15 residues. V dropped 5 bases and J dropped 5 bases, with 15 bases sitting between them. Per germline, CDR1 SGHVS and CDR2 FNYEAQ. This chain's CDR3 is CASSETGFGNEKLFF. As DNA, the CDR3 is TGTGCCAGCAGCGAAACAGGGTTCGGCAATGAAAAACTGTTTTTT.

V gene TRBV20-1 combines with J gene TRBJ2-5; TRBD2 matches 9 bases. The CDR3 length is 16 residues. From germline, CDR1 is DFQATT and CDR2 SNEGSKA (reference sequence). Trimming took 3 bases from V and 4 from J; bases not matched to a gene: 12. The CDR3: CSASSGLANRLETQYF. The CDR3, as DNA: TGCAGTGCTAGTTCTGGACTAGCGAATCGATTAGAGACCCAGTACTTC.

The chain's CDR3 is CASSSSTGGNQPQHF. CDR3 in DNA: TGTGCCAGCAGCTCATCGACAGGGGGCAATCAGCCCCAGCATTTT. The chain employs TRBV7-9 and TRBJ1-5; 8 bases align to TRBD1. The CDR3 has 15 residues. Trimming at V came to 4 bases and at J to 2 bases, leaving 4 bases not matched to a gene. Germline V CDR1 and CDR2: SEHNR, FQNEAQ (reference sequence).

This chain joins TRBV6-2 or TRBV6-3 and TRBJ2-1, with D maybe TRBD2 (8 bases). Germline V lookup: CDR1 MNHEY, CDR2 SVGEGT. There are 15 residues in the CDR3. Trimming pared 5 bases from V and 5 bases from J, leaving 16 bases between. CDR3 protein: CASSLRGTRDNEQFF. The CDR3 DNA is TGTGCCAGCAGTCTCAGGGGGACTAGGGACAATGAGCAGTTCTTC.

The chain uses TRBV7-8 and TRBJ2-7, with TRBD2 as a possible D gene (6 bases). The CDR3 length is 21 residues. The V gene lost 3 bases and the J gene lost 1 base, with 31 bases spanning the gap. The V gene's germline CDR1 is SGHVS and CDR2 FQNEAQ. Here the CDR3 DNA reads TGTGCCAGCAGCTTTTGGGCACCATTGGGCACTCAGGAGGGAAAATCCTACGAGCAGTACTTC. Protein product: CASSFWAPLGTQEGKSYEQYF.

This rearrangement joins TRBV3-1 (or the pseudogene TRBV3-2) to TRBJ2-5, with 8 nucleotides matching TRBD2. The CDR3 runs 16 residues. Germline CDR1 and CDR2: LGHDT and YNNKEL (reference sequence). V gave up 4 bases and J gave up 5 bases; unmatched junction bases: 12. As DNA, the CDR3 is TGTGCCAGCAGCCCCCCCCGGGGGGGCCACCGGGAGACCCAGTACTTC. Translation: CASSPPRGGHRETQYF.

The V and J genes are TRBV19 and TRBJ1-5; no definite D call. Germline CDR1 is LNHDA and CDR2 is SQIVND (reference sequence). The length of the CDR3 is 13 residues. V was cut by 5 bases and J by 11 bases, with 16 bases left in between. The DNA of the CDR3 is TGTGCCAGTAGTTTCTCCCCAGCCCCGGCCCAGCATTTT. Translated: CASSFSPAPAQHF.

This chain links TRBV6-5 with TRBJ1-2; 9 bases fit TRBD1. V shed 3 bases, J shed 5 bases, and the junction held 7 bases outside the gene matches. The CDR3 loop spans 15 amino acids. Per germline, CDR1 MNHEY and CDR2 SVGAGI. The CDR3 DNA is TGTGCCAGCAGTTATTCGGACAGGGGTTTATATGGCTACACCTTC. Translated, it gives CASSYSDRGLYGYTF.

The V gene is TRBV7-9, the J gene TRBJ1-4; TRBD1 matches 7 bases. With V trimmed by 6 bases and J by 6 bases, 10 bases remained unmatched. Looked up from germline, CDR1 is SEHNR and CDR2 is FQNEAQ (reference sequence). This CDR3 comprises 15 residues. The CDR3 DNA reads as TGTGCCAGCAGTCCTCTCACAGGGGCGGATGAAAAACTGTTTTTT. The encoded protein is CASSPLTGADEKLFF. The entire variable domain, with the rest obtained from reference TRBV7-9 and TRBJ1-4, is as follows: DTGVSQNPRHKITKRGQNVTFRCDPISEHNRLYWYRQTLGQGPEFLTYFQNEAQLEKSRLLSDRFSAERPKGSFSTLEIQRTEQGDSAMYLCASSPLTGADEKLFFGSGTQLSVL.

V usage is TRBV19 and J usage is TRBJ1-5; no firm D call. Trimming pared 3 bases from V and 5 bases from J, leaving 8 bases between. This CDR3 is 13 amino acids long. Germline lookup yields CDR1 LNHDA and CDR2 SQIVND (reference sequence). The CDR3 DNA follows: TGTGCCAGTAGTATGGGCAGTGATCAGCCCCAGCATTTT. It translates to CASSMGSDQPQHF.

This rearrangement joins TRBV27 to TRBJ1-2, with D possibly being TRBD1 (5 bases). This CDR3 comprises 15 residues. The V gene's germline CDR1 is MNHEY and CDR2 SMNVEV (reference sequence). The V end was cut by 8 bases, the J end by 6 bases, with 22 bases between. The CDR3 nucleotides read TGTGCCAGCGGAGGCCGGGGCAGGGCCTCCGATGGCTACACCTTC. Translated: CASGGRGRASDGYTF.

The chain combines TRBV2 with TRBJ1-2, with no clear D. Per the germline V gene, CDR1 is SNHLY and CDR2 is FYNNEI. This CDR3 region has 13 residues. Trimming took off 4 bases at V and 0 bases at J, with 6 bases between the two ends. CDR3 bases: TGTGCCAGCAGTGTCGAGACTAACTATGGCTACACCTTC. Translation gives CASSVETNYGYTF.

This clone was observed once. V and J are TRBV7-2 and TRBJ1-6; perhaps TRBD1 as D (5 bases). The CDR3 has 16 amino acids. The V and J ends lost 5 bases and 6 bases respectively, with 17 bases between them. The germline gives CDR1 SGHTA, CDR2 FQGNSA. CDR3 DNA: TGTGCCAGCAGCCTGAGGACCCCTGGGGGTAATTCACCCCTCCACTTT. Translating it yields CASSLRTPGGNSPLHF.

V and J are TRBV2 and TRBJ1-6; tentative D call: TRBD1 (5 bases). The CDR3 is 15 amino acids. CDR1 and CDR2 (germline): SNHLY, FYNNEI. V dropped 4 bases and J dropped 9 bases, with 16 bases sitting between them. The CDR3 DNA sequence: TGTGCCAGCAGTGTTTCACCGGGGCCAGCTTCACCCCTCCACTTT. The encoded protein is CASSVSPGPASPLHF.

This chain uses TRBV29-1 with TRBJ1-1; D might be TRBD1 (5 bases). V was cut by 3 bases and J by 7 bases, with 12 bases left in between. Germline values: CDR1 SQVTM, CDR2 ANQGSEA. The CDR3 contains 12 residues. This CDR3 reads CSVDKGLNEAFF. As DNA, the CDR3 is TGCAGCGTTGATAAGGGACTGAATGAAGCTTTCTTT. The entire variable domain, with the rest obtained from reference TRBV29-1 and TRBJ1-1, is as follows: SAVISQKPSRDICQRGTSLTIQCQVDSQVTMMFWYRQQPGQSLTLIATANQGSEATYESGFVIDKFPISRPNLTFSTLTVSNMSPEDSSIYLCSVDKGLNEAFFGQGTRLTVV.

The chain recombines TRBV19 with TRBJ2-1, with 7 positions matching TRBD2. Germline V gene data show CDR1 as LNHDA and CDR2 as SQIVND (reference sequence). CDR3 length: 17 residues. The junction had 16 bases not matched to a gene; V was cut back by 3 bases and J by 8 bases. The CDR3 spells CASSMGLSREYMDEQFF. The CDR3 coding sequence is TGTGCCAGTAGTATGGGGCTTTCGCGGGAGTACATGGATGAGCAGTTCTTC.

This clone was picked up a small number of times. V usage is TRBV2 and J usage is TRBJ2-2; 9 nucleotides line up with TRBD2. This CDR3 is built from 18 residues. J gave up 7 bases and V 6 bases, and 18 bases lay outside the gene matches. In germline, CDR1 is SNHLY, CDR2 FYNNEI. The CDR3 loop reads CASRGFVAGALDLGELFF. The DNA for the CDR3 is TGTGCCAGCAGAGGTTTCGTAGCGGGAGCGTTAGATCTCGGGGAGCTGTTTTTT.

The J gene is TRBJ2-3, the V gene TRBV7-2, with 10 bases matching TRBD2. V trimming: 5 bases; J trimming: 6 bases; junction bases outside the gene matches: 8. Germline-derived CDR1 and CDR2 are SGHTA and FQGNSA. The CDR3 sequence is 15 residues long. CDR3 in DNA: TGTGCCAGCAGCGGGACTAGCGCCCGAGGGGATACGCAGTATTTT. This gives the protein CASSGTSARGDTQYF. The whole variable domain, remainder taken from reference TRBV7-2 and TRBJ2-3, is GAGVSQSPSNKVTEKGKDVELRCDPISGHTALYWYRQSLGQGLEFLIYFQGNSAPDKSGLPSDRFSAERTGGSVSTLTIQRTQQEDSAVYLCASSGTSARGDTQYFGPGTRLTVL.

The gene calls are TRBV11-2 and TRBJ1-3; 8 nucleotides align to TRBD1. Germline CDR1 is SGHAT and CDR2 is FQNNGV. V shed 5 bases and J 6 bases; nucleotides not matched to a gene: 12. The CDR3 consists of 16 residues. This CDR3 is CASSVARGQGENTIYF. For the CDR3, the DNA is TGTGCCAGCAGCGTAGCCCGAGGACAGGGCGAAAACACCATATATTTT. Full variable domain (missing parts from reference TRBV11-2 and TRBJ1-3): EAGVAQSPRYKIIEKRQSVAFWCNPISGHATLYWYQQILGQGPKLLIQFQNNGVVDDSQLPKDRFSAERLKGVDSTLKIQPAKLEDSAVYLCASSVARGQGENTIYFGEGSWLTVV.

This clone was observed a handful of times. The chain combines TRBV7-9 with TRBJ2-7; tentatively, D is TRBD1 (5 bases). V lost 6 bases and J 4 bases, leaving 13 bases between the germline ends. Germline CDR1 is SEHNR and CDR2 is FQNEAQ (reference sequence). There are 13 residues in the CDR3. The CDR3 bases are TGTGCCAGCAGTCGAACAGACAGTTACGAGCAGTACTTC. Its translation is CASSRTDSYEQYF.